A selection of T cell receptor beta chains follows, all from one sample in a study of blood T cell repertoires in COVID-19. Here immunoSEQ multiplex PCR was the method, and the copy in TCRdb shows in-frame clones only, minus some. The sample yields over 200,000 clones, around 87% seen once. Sample: peripheral blood. The receptors stem from a man aged 55 to 69 who had recovered from COVID-19. The CDR3 runs from the conserved cysteine through the conserved F or W. Fields, in order: V gene, J gene, D gene, clone size, CDR3 DNA, CDR3 protein. The D gene is left open where the match is weak. Size is omitted from some rows. Given values are once, few, many or a class for expanded clones.

V: TRBV5-4
J: TRBJ1-1
D: -
size: -
DNA: TGTGCCAGCAGCCAAGTAGTGAACACTGAAGCTTTCTTT
CDR3: CASSQVVNTEAFF

V: TRBV7-9
J: TRBJ1-2
D: -
size: -
DNA: TGTGCCAGCAGCTTAGCATTAGCTAACTATGGCTACACCTTC
CDR3: CASSLALANYGYTF

V: TRBV2
J: TRBJ1-1
D: TRBD1
size: -
DNA: TGTGCCAGCAGTCCGGACAGGGAAACTGAAGCTTTCTTT
CDR3: CASSPDRETEAFF

V: TRBV3-1/TRBV3-2
J: TRBJ2-7
D: TRBD2
size: -
DNA: TGTGCCAGCAGCCAAGAGGGAAGGGGACTAGCGGGACCTGCCTACGAGCAGTACTTC
CDR3: CASSQEGRGLAGPAYEQYF

V: TRBV9
J: TRBJ2-5
D: TRBD2
size: -
DNA: TGTGCCAGCAGCATTAAAGCGGGGACCCAAGAGACCCAGTACTTC
CDR3: CASSIKAGTQETQYF

V: TRBV19
J: TRBJ1-5
D: -
size: -
DNA: TGTGCCAGTCAGCTCGGGAGCAATCAGCCCCAGCATTTT
CDR3: CASQLGSNQPQHF

V: TRBV5-4
J: TRBJ1-2
D: -
size: few
DNA: TGTGCCAGCAGCTTGGCGGACTATGGCTACACCTTC
CDR3: CASSLADYGYTF

V: TRBV5-1
J: TRBJ2-3
D: TRBD2
size: -
DNA: TGCGCCAGCAGCTTACTAGCGGGAGGAACAGATACGCAGTATTTT
CDR3: CASSLLAGGTDTQYF

V: TRBV6-6
J: TRBJ1-1
D: TRBD1
size: -
DNA: TGTGCCAGTACCGGGACAGGGGGCACTGAAGCTTTCTTT
CDR3: CASTGTGGTEAFF

V: TRBV12-3/TRBV12-4
J: TRBJ1-2
D: TRBD1
size: -
DNA: TGTGCCAGCAGTTGGGACAGCTTCTATGGCTACACCTTC
CDR3: CASSWDSFYGYTF

V: TRBV6-2/TRBV6-3
J: TRBJ2-4
D: TRBD1
size: -
DNA: TGTGCCAGCAGTCACGGGCAGGGGGCAGTAGCCAAAAACATTCAGTACTTC
CDR3: CASSHGQGAVAKNIQYF

V: TRBV30
J: TRBJ2-7
D: -
size: few
DNA: TGTGCCTGGAGTCCTCCGGGTTACGAGCAGTACTTC
CDR3: CAWSPPGYEQYF

V: TRBV11-3
J: TRBJ2-2
D: TRBD2
size: few
DNA: TGTGCCAGCAGCTTAGTACTAGCGGGGAACACCGGGGAGCTGTTTTTT
CDR3: CASSLVLAGNTGELFF

V: TRBV30
J: TRBJ1-4
D: TRBD1
size: -
DNA: TGTGCCTACAGGCGACAGGGGAGTGAAAAACTGTTTTTT
CDR3: CAYRRQGSEKLFF

V: TRBV19
J: TRBJ1-1
D: TRBD1
size: -
DNA: TGTGCCAGTACCACATTTGGACAGGGGGGGACTGAAGCTTTCTTT
CDR3: CASTTFGQGGTEAFF

V: TRBV7-9
J: TRBJ2-1
D: -
size: -
DNA: TGTGCCAGCCGTAGAACAGGGTTAGGTGAGCAGTTCTTC
CDR3: CASRRTGLGEQFF

V: TRBV9
J: TRBJ1-1
D: -
size: -
DNA: TGTGCCAGCAGCGTAGTGGGGGCACCTGAAGCTTTCTTT
CDR3: CASSVVGAPEAFF

V: TRBV4-2
J: TRBJ1-1
D: -
size: -
DNA: TGTGCCAGCAGCGGAAATGGCGCTCTCAGCGCTGAAGCTTTCTTT
CDR3: CASSGNGALSAEAFF

V: TRBV5-6
J: TRBJ2-1
D: TRBD1
size: -
DNA: TGTGCCAGCAGCTTGCCGGACAGGGTGTACAATGAGCAGTTCTTC
CDR3: CASSLPDRVYNEQFF

V: TRBV18
J: TRBJ2-7
D: -
size: -
DNA: TGTGCCAGCTCACCACAGAGCGACGAGCAGTACTTC
CDR3: CASSPQSDEQYF

V: TRBV15
J: TRBJ2-1
D: TRBD2
size: -
DNA: TGTGCCACCAGCAGAGGAAGTAGCGGGAATGAGCAGTTCTTC
CDR3: CATSRGSSGNEQFF

V: TRBV30
J: TRBJ1-5
D: TRBD1
size: once
DNA: TGTGCCTGGAGTGTACTCGACAGGGTAAATCAGCCCCAGCATTTT
CDR3: CAWSVLDRVNQPQHF

V: TRBV24-1
J: TRBJ2-7
D: -
size: -
DNA: TGTGCCACCAGTGATCCGCTGGGGGGTTCCTACGAGCAGTACTTC
CDR3: CATSDPLGGSYEQYF

V: TRBV19
J: TRBJ1-1
D: -
size: -
DNA: TGTGCCAGTAGTATACAGGCCCCTGGTACTGAAGCTTTCTTT
CDR3: CASSIQAPGTEAFF

V: TRBV12-3/TRBV12-4
J: TRBJ1-1
D: TRBD1
size: -
DNA: TGTGCCAGCAGTTTTGGGACAGTAAAAGAAGCTTTCTTT
CDR3: CASSFGTVKEAFF

V: TRBV11-3
J: TRBJ2-5
D: -
size: -
DNA: TGTGCCAGCAGCTTGCAATCAGCGGGAGAGACCCAGTACTTC
CDR3: CASSLQSAGETQYF

V: TRBV5-1
J: TRBJ1-2
D: TRBD1
size: once
DNA: TGCGCCAGCAGCGCTTCCGGCCAGGGGGAATATGGCTACACCTTC
CDR3: CASSASGQGEYGYTF

V: TRBV6-6
J: TRBJ2-1
D: TRBD2
size: -
DNA: TGTGCCAGCAGTCCCCAGACTAGCGGGGGTAGAGGTGAGCAGTTCTTC
CDR3: CASSPQTSGGRGEQFF

V: TRBV4-1
J: TRBJ2-3
D: -
size: -
DNA: TGCGCCAGCAGCCAACGCGGGGAAGCAGATACGCAGTATTTT
CDR3: CASSQRGEADTQYF